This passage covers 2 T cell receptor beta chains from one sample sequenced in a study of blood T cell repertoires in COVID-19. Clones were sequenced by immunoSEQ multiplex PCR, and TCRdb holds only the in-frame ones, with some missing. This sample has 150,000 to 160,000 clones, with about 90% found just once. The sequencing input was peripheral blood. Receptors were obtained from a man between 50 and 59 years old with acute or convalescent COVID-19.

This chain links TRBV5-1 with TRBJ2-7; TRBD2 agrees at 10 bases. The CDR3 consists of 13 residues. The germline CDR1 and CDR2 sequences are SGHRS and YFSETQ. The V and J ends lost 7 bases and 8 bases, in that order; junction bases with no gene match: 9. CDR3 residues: CASSSGTSEKQYF. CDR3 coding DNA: TGCGCCAGCTCGTCCGGGACTAGCGAAAAGCAGTACTTC.

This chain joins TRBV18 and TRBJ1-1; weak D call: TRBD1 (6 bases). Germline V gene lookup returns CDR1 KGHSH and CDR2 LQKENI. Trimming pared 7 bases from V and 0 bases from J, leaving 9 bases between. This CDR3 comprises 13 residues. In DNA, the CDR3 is TGTGCCAGCTATCAGGGGCTGAACACTGAAGCTTTCTTT. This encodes CASYQGLNTEAFF.